This T cell receptor beta chain originates from a study of blood T cell repertoires in COVID-19. Across the whole study: COVID-19 samples from acute and convalescent phases originated in the United States, Italy and Spain. Nucleic acid was either cDNA or gDNA, and it came from T cells, B-cell-depleted T cells, or PBMCs.

The study drew participants aged about 18 to 89 years from approximately 25 US areas. Participants had their cohort set by participant-reported clinical history. Libraries were prepared by immunoSEQ multiplex PCR; TCRdb keeps only in-frame clonotypes and omits some of them. Of hundreds of thousands of clones listed, about 84% are singletons. This CDR3 has 14 residues. CDR1 and CDR2 from the germline V gene are MDHEN and SYDVKM. Trimming took 7 bases from V and 10 from J; bases not matched to a gene: 14. Material: PBMCs or T cells enriched from blood (not recorded which). The rearrangement uses TRBV28 and TRBJ1-1; 8 nucleotides agree with TRBD1. The TCR was taken from a young man with acute COVID-19. In DNA, the CDR3 is TGTGCCAGCACCAACCCGGGACAGGCGACGGGAGCTTTCTTT. Protein sequence: CASTNPGQATGAFF.